The 21 T cell receptor beta chains below come from one sample, sequenced in a study of Tregs in tolerant kidney transplant recipients. The data were produced by immunoSEQ multiplex PCR, yet TCRdb's version contains in-frame clones alone and is incomplete. The sample records under 300,000 clones, roughly 84% being singletons. The sample taken for sequencing was CD4+ T cells from blood. The receptors here all came from a human donor in good health.

Of note for this clone: Within the sample, other DNA sequences also encode this same CDR3. The chain employs TRBV15 and TRBJ1-5; perhaps TRBD1 as D (5 bases). Trimming left V 8 bases short and J 6 bases short, with 14 bases between. CDR1 and CDR2 from the germline V gene are LNHNV and YYDKDF (reference sequence). The CDR3 has 13 residues. CDR3 nucleotides: TGTGCCACCTCGAGAGGGGTGGGTCAGCCCCAGCATTTT. Protein sequence: CATSRGVGQPQHF. Complete variable domain (other parts from reference TRBV15 and TRBJ1-5): DAMVIQNPRYQVTQFGKPVTLSCSQTLNHNVMYWYQQKSSQAPKLLFHYYDKDFNNEADTPDNFQSRRPNTSFCFLDIRSPGLGDTAMYLCATSRGVGQPQHFGDGTRLSIL.

The chain is built from TRBV5-4 and TRBJ2-4, with D tentatively TRBD1 (6 bases). The germline V and J ends were trimmed by 5 bases and 13 bases, with 13 bases remaining between them. The CDR3 consists of 11 residues. Germline assignment: CDR1 SGHNT and CDR2 YYREEE (reference sequence). This CDR3 reads CASRDTGRQYF. As DNA, the CDR3 is TGTGCCAGCAGAGATACAGGGAGACAGTACTTC.

In its sample, this clone was seen once. The chain joins TRBV7-6 to TRBJ1-6; D unresolved. V lost 2 bases, J lost 5 bases, and 10 bases lay in between. Germline V gives CDR1 SGHVS, CDR2 FNYEAQ. The CDR3 length is 15 residues. CDR3 nucleotide sequence: TGTGCCAGCAGCTTACAACAGCGAAATAATTCACCCCTCCACTTT. Translating it yields CASSLQQRNNSPLHF.

This chain links TRBV5-4 with TRBJ2-7; 7 nucleotides line up with TRBD1. The germline V gene encodes CDR1 SGHNT and CDR2 YYREEE (reference sequence). This CDR3 is 14 amino acids long. The J segment lost 1 base and the V segment lost 5 bases, leaving 6 bases of the junction unmatched. The CDR3, as DNA: TGTGCCAGCAGTTCCGTACAGGGGTCCTACGAGCAGTACTTC. Amino acids: CASSSVQGSYEQYF. Full variable domain (rest looked up from reference TRBV5-4 and TRBJ2-7): ETGVTQSPTHLIKTRGQQVTLRCSSQSGHNTVSWYQQALGQGPQFIFQYYREEENGRGNFPPRFSGLQFPNYSSELNVNALELDDSALYLCASSSVQGSYEQYFGPGTRLTVT.

This clone has only a few counts. This sequence joins TRBV5-6 and TRBJ1-2; the match to TRBD1 covers 9 bases. Germline CDR1 is SGHDT and CDR2 is YYEEEE. The CDR3 sequence is 13 residues long. Germline trimming cut 5 bases from V and 7 bases from J; bases unmatched to any gene: 6. The CDR3 is CASRRGQGSGYTF. CDR3 bases: TGTGCCAGCAGGCGGGGACAGGGTAGTGGCTACACCTTC.

The chain employs TRBV4-1 and TRBJ2-7, with D possibly TRBD2 on 5 matching bases. V lost 0 bases and J 0 bases, leaving 12 bases between the germline ends. This CDR3 contains 16 residues. Germline loops: CDR1 MGHRA, CDR2 YSYEKL. The CDR3 DNA follows: TGCGCCAGCAGCCAAGATCGAGGGCAAAGCTCCTACGAGCAGTACTTC. Translating gives CASSQDRGQSSYEQYF.

The chain carries TRBV6-5 and TRBJ2-7; D may correspond to TRBD1 or TRBD2 (5 bases each). CDR1 is MNHEY and CDR2 is SVGAGI in the germline V gene. This CDR3 is 10 amino acids long. The CDR3 region is CVWGTYEQYF. CDR3 nucleotides: TGTGTTTGGGGGACCTACGAGCAGTACTTC.

This chain links TRBV6-1 with TRBJ2-1; 13 bases align to TRBD2. J was trimmed by 6 bases and V by 4 bases; bases with no gene match: 12. Per germline, CDR1 MNHNS and CDR2 SASEGT. CDR3 size: 18 residues. This CDR3 reads CASSGQPGLAGRSNEQFF. CDR3 coding DNA: TGTGCCAGCAGTGGGCAACCGGGACTAGCGGGAAGGAGCAATGAGCAGTTCTTC.

This chain links TRBV10-3 with TRBJ2-1; maybe TRBD2 (6 bases). Trimming left V 6 bases short and J 6 bases short, with 9 bases between. Germline lookup yields CDR1 ENHRY and CDR2 SYGVKD. This CDR3 has 12 residues. The CDR3 sequence: CAIREEGNEQFF. The CDR3 DNA is TGTGCCATCAGGGAGGAGGGCAATGAGCAGTTCTTC.

V is TRBV5-1 and J is TRBJ2-2; D may be TRBD2 (5 bases). With 4 bases removed from V and 6 bases from J, the gap between germline ends came to 16 bases. Germline CDR1 and CDR2: SGHRS and YFSETQ. The CDR3 sequence is 15 residues long. The CDR3 nucleotides are TGCGCCAGCAGCATCACCCTCACTAGTCCCGGGGAGCTGTTTTTT. Translation: CASSITLTSPGELFF.

V gene TRBV30 combines with J gene TRBJ1-1; 10 bases map to TRBD1. The trim removed 4 bases at V and 3 bases at J, leaving 14 bases unmatched. The length of the CDR3 is 17 residues. Germline CDR1 reads GTSNPN; CDR2 reads SVGIG (reference sequence). The chain's CDR3 is CAWKGPTGQGTYTEAFF. CDR3 in DNA: TGTGCCTGGAAGGGACCGACGGGACAGGGGACTTACACTGAAGCTTTCTTT.

The V gene is TRBV2, the J gene TRBJ2-5; D might be TRBD1 (6 bases). The V end was cut by 7 bases, the J end by 2 bases, with 11 bases between. CDR1 and CDR2 from the germline V gene are SNHLY and FYNNEI. CDR3 length: 13 residues. CDR3 DNA: TGTGCCAGCATATTCCAGGGGCAAGAGACCCAGTACTTC. This gives the protein CASIFQGQETQYF. The whole variable domain, filled in from reference TRBV2 and TRBJ2-5, reads EPEVTQTPSHQVTQMGQEVILRCVPISNHLYFYWYRQILGQKVEFLVSFYNNEISEKSEIFDDQFSVERPDGSNFTLKIRSTKLEDSAMYFCASIFQGQETQYFGPGTRLLVL.

The J gene is TRBJ1-1, the V gene TRBV1. TRBV1 has pseudogene status. CDR3 length equals 11 residues. The CDR3 here is CPAGRNTEAFF. The DNA for the CDR3 is TGCCCCGCCGGGCGGAACACTGAAGCTTTCTTT.

The chain recombines TRBV4-1 with TRBJ1-4, with 9 bases matching TRBD1. Unmatched junction bases numbered 14, after V lost 7 bases and J lost 8 bases. The germline V gene encodes CDR1 MGHRA and CDR2 YSYEKL. This CDR3 has 16 amino acids. CDR3 in DNA: TGCGCCAGCACCGGGACAGGGACAGGAGTGGGGGAAAAACTGTTTTTT. This translates into CASTGTGTGVGEKLFF.

V gene TRBV11-2 combines with J gene TRBJ1-2; D perhaps matches TRBD1 (6 bases). The germline V gene encodes CDR1 SGHAT and CDR2 FQNNGV. This CDR3 comprises 15 residues. V lost 5 bases to trimming and J lost 0 bases, with 13 bases between them. The CDR3 reads CASSPQTGSNYGYTF. The DNA for the CDR3 is TGTGCCAGCAGCCCCCAGACAGGTTCTAACTATGGCTACACCTTC. Using reference TRBV11-2 and TRBJ1-2 for the parts outside the CDR3, the full variable domain is EAGVAQSPRYKIIEKRQSVAFWCNPISGHATLYWYQQILGQGPKLLIQFQNNGVVDDSQLPKDRFSAERLKGVDSTLKIQPAKLEDSAVYLCASSPQTGSNYGYTFGSGTRLTVV.

This rearrangement joins TRBV5-1 to TRBJ1-1, with D possibly TRBD1 on 5 matching bases. The ends were cut back, 0 bases at V and 6 bases at J, with 9 bases in the middle. This CDR3 region has 13 residues. From germline, CDR1 is SGHRS and CDR2 YFSETQ. The CDR3 DNA reads TGCGCCAGCAGCTTGGCCCCGGGGGCTGAAGCTTTCTTT. Its translation: CASSLAPGAEAFF.

This chain joins TRBV5-1 and TRBJ2-3, with D possibly TRBD1 on 6 matching bases. V dropped 1 base and J dropped 2 bases, with 20 bases sitting between them. The length of the CDR3 is 18 residues. CDR1 SGHRS and CDR2 YFSETQ come from the germline V gene. The CDR3, as DNA: TGCGCCAGCAGCTTGCAGATTATCCCGGGACACAACACAGATACGCAGTATTTT. Its protein product is CASSLQIIPGHNTDTQYF.

V usage is TRBV6-5 and J usage is TRBJ1-1, with TRBD1 as a possible D gene (5 bases). The CDR3 is made up of 14 amino acids. Between the trimmed V and J ends, which lost 6 bases and 1 base, there was a span of 12 bases. Germline loops: CDR1 MNHEY, CDR2 SVGAGI. The CDR3: CASRSGAANTEAFF. CDR3 bases: TGTGCCAGCAGAAGTGGGGCCGCGAACACTGAAGCTTTCTTT.

The chain carries TRBV6-5 and TRBJ2-6; D remains unclear. The germline V and J ends were trimmed by 0 bases and 4 bases, with 7 bases remaining between them. Looked up from germline, CDR1 is MNHEY and CDR2 is SVGAGI. CDR3 length equals 15 residues. This chain's CDR3 is CASSYSRSGANVLTF. CDR3 DNA sequence: TGTGCCAGCAGTTACTCCAGGTCCGGGGCCAACGTCCTGACTTTC.

The gene calls are TRBV5-5 and TRBJ2-7, with D perhaps matching TRBD1 (6 bases). Trimming took 2 bases from V and 6 from J, leaving 18 bases between them. Looked up from germline, CDR1 is SGHKS and CDR2 is YYEKEE (reference sequence). This CDR3 spans 15 amino acids. The CDR3 sequence is CASSLVTGPGTEQYF. CDR3 DNA: TGTGCCAGCAGCTTAGTGACAGGTCCTGGTACCGAGCAGTACTTC. Full variable domain (outside the CDR3, taken from reference TRBV5-5 and TRBJ2-7): DAGVTQSPTHLIKTRGQQVTLRCSPISGHKSVSWYQQVLGQGPQFIFQYYEKEERGRGNFPDRFSARQFPNYSSELNVNALLLGDSALYLCASSLVTGPGTEQYFGPGTRLTVT.

The chain links TRBV30 to TRBJ1-6; possibly TRBD1 for D (5 bases). The CDR3 is 14 amino acids. Deletions cut 2 bases from V and 7 bases from J, with 12 bases between. Germline-derived CDR1 and CDR2 are GTSNPN and SVGIG (reference sequence). CDR3 DNA sequence: TGTGCCTGGAGTCAGGGAGGGAAAAATTCACCCCTCCACTTT. Translated, it gives CAWSQGGKNSPLHF. Full variable domain (missing parts from reference TRBV30 and TRBJ1-6): SQTIHQWPATLVQPVGSPLSLECTVEGTSNPNLYWYRQAAGRGLQLLFYSVGIGQISSEVPQNLSASRPQDRQFILSSKKLLLSDSGFYLCAWSQGGKNSPLHFGNGTRLTVT.